The rows below give T cell receptor beta chains drawn from one sample of a study of cytomegalovirus exposure and HLA in healthy donors. Sequenced by immunoSEQ multiplex PCR; TCRdb stores in-frame clones only, minus some. The table has some 54,000 clones, about three quarters seen once. What was sequenced was PBMCs. The receptors were sampled from a man in his late teens or twenties in good health and CMV-seronegative. Both conserved end residues are part of each CDR3. Each record gives: V gene, CDR3 protein.

V: TRBV11-2
CDR3: CASSLIGQGFGTQYF

V: TRBV2
CDR3: CASSVLADNNEQFF

V: TRBV7-2
CDR3: CASSPPGGGRRDEQYF

V: TRBV25-1
CDR3: CASSEFYSEQYF

V: TRBV4-3
CDR3: CASSQEGVANTGELFF

V: TRBV11-3
CDR3: CASSITYRGAGLPGELFF

V: TRBV7-9
CDR3: CASEQTQGAGEKLFF

V: TRBV7-9
CDR3: CASSSGQLNSPLHF

V: TRBV30
CDR3: CAWTGDSGNTIYF

V: TRBV5-6
CDR3: CASSLSMGQGSVKLFF

V: TRBV29-1
CDR3: CSVEDFGSGGVRGAEAFF

V: TRBV6-5
CDR3: CASAAGAGEQYF

V: TRBV5-1
CDR3: CASSPGTGWRELFF

V: TRBV5-4
CDR3: CASSLVGNYGYTF

V: TRBV29-1
CDR3: CSVEVGTYEQYF

V: TRBV4-2
CDR3: CATTAVRGERTEAFF

V: TRBV4-3
CDR3: CASSPDSADREQFF

V: TRBV6-4
CDR3: CASSLAGEHNEQFF

V: TRBV7-6
CDR3: CASSLAPSSYNEQFF

V: TRBV15
CDR3: CATSPRGGAGYTF

V: TRBV29-1
CDR3: CSGNPQGTQETQYF

V: TRBV18
CDR3: CASSPMTGMNTEAFF

V: TRBV5-1
CDR3: CASSKELANNEQFF

V: TRBV6-1
CDR3: CASSKAGGTNYGYTF

V: TRBV29-1
CDR3: CSVERQGALSYEQYF

V: TRBV10-2
CDR3: CATGQGAGNTIYF

V: TRBV19
CDR3: CASSMFQGIGTEAFF

V: TRBV6-1
CDR3: CASRTSGSGDTQYF